Each of the 26 T cell receptor beta chains below was sequenced from the same sample in a study of OX40 agonist ivuxolimab in advanced cancers. TCRdb keeps only in-frame clones here, not all; method: immunoSEQ multiplex PCR. The sample records roughly 60,000 clones, under 95% being singletons. The specimen was CD4+ or CD8+ T cells sorted from blood, collected in a trial of the OX40 agonist ivuxolimab. These receptors were collected from an adult with an advanced solid tumor such as melanoma, head and neck, liver or kidney cancer.

The rearrangement links TRBV9 to TRBJ1-4; no definite D call. The germline gives CDR1 SGDLS, CDR2 YYNGEE. CDR3 length equals 13 residues. The V and J ends lost 3 bases and 7 bases respectively, with 10 bases between them. In DNA, the CDR3 is TGTGCCAGCAGCGAAGGGTTTTCTGAAAAACTGTTTTTT. It yields the protein CASSEGFSEKLFF.

The chain employs TRBV5-1 and TRBJ2-7; D possibly corresponds to TRBD2 (5 bases). CDR1 is SGHRS, CDR2 YFSETQ, per germline. Trimming left V 1 base short and J 0 bases short, with 11 bases between. CDR3 length: 15 amino acids. The CDR3 loop is CASSLSDSLSYEQYF. As DNA, the CDR3 is TGCGCCAGCAGCTTGTCGGACTCACTCTCCTACGAGCAGTACTTC.

V gene TRBV12-5 combines with J gene TRBJ2-7; 10 nucleotides match TRBD2. Losses at the gene ends were 3 bases for V and 3 bases for J; bases not matched to a gene: 11. Germline CDR1 and CDR2: LGHNT and FRNRAP. The CDR3 has 17 amino acids. DNA of the CDR3: TGTGCTAGTGGTTTCTCTGCTAGCGGGAGTAGGATCTACGAGCAGTACTTC. Translated, it gives CASGFSASGSRIYEQYF.

The CDR3 region is CASSLLGGSSYGYTF. CDR3 nucleotide sequence: TGTGCCAGCAGCTTGTTAGGGGGTTCGAGCTATGGCTACACCTTC. The chain uses TRBV5-8 and TRBJ1-2, with D maybe TRBD1 (6 bases). CDR3 length: 15 residues. Germline V lookup: CDR1 SGHTS, CDR2 YDEGEE. The V end was cut by 1 base, the J end by 4 bases, with 14 bases between.

The V call is TRBV27, the J call TRBJ1-1, with D possibly TRBD1 on 6 matching bases. V was clipped by 2 bases and J by 0 bases, with 10 bases between them. The CDR3 is 15 residues long. CDR1 is MNHEY, CDR2 SMNVEV, per germline (reference sequence). The CDR3 sequence is CASSLIDRMNTEAFF. CDR3 in DNA: TGTGCCAGCAGTTTAATCGACAGGATGAACACTGAAGCTTTCTTT.

The rearrangement joins TRBV27 to TRBJ1-6, with a tentative D call TRBD1 (5 bases). Germline V CDR1 and CDR2: MNHEY, SMNVEV (reference sequence). The CDR3 covers 15 residues. V dropped 2 bases and J dropped 11 bases, with 16 bases sitting between them. CDR3 sequence (DNA): TGTGCCAGCAGTTTAGCAGGGAGCCGTACGGCACCCCTCCACTTT. This sequence encodes CASSLAGSRTAPLHF.

This clone appeared once. This rearrangement joins TRBV7-3 to TRBJ2-1; no clear D gene. V lost 1 base, J lost 0 bases, and 7 bases lay in between. This CDR3 has 15 residues. CDR1 and CDR2 from the germline V gene are SGHTA and FQGTGA. CDR3 nucleotide sequence: TGTGCCAGCAGCTTAATCGCAAGCTCCTACAATGAGCAGTTCTTC. This translates into CASSLIASSYNEQFF.

The chain recombines TRBV15 with TRBJ1-1; D perhaps matches TRBD1 (6 bases). The germline V gene encodes CDR1 LNHNV and CDR2 YYDKDF (reference sequence). The CDR3 extends over 13 amino acids. V was trimmed by 3 bases and J by 4 bases, leaving 9 bases between them. The CDR3, as DNA: TGTGCCACCAGCAGCCGACAGGCCACTGAAGCTTTCTTT. Translated: CATSSRQATEAFF.

The chain has TRBV29-1 and TRBJ2-3; TRBD2 aligns across 7 bases. The CDR3 runs 15 residues. CDR1 is SQVTM and CDR2 is ANQGSEA in the germline V gene. The ends lost 6 bases at V and 6 bases at J; junction bases unmatched: 15. The DNA of the CDR3 is TGCAGCGTCGCGCTACTGGCGGGAGTTGTCGATACGCAGTATTTT. Amino acids: CSVALLAGVVDTQYF.

This chain connects TRBV28 to TRBJ2-7; 7 bases line up with TRBD1. Germline CDR1 is MDHEN and CDR2 is SYDVKM. Losses at the gene ends were 7 bases for V and 1 base for J; bases not matched to a gene: 13. The CDR3 consists of 16 residues. This CDR3 is CASTFEGQWASYEQYF. In DNA form, the CDR3 reads TGTGCCAGCACATTTGAGGGACAGTGGGCTTCCTACGAGCAGTACTTC.

This chain links TRBV7-2 with TRBJ1-1; a possible D gene is TRBD1 (5 bases). Deletions cut 3 bases from V and 1 base from J, with 12 bases between. The CDR3 covers 15 residues. Germline V gene lookup returns CDR1 SGHTA and CDR2 FQGNSA. The CDR3 bases are TGTGCCAGCAGCTTGGGACCTACGGCGAACACTGAAGCTTTCTTT. Amino acid sequence: CASSLGPTANTEAFF.

The chain employs TRBV6-5 and TRBJ1-2; 7 bases fit TRBD1. In germline, CDR1 is MNHEY, CDR2 SVGAGI. The CDR3 length is 16 residues. V lost 4 bases to trimming and J lost 4 bases; unmatched junction nucleotides: 12. CDR3 loop: CASSFTGTENFYGYTF. In DNA form, the CDR3 reads TGTGCCAGCAGTTTCACCGGGACAGAAAACTTCTATGGCTACACCTTC.

The chain combines TRBV4-2 with TRBJ2-3; perhaps TRBD2 as D (5 bases). V was cut by 3 bases and J by 3 bases, with 13 bases left in between. From germline, CDR1 is LGHNA and CDR2 YNFKEQ. The CDR3 extends over 15 amino acids. CDR3 nucleotide sequence: TGTGCCAGCAGCCAGGGGAGAGGAGGTACAGATACGCAGTATTTT. It encodes CASSQGRGGTDTQYF.

A few counts support this clone. This chain uses TRBV5-4 with TRBJ1-1; D may be TRBD1 (6 bases). This CDR3 is built from 16 residues. Trimming cost V 2 bases and J 4 bases, with 18 bases left between them. Germline CDR1 is SGHNT and CDR2 is YYREEE (reference sequence). CDR3 coding DNA: TGTGCCAGCAGCTTCAAACAGGGAGTAGGAGGCACTGAAGCTTTCTTT. This sequence encodes CASSFKQGVGGTEAFF.

The rearrangement uses TRBV5-1 and TRBJ2-1; maybe TRBD2 (6 bases). V lost 0 bases and J 8 bases, leaving 12 bases between the germline ends. CDR3 length equals 14 residues. The germline V gene encodes CDR1 SGHRS and CDR2 YFSETQ. Here the CDR3 DNA reads TGCGCCAGCAGCTTGGTCGGCAGGGAGGATGAGCAGTTCTTC. Translated: CASSLVGREDEQFF.

This chain joins TRBV11-3 and TRBJ2-7, with 7 bases fitting TRBD1. There are 15 residues in the CDR3. The V gene end was trimmed by 5 bases and the J gene end by 3 bases; junction bases not matched to a gene: 10. The germline CDR1 and CDR2 sequences are SGHNT and YENEEA. CDR3 nucleotides: TGTGCCAGCAGCAACGGACAGGACGCCTACTACGAGCAGTACTTC. Translated, it gives CASSNGQDAYYEQYF.

The J gene is TRBJ2-1, the V gene TRBV28; D perhaps matches TRBD1 (6 bases). V was cut by 7 bases and J by 5 bases, with 9 bases left in between. CDR3 length: 12 amino acids. CDR1 and CDR2 (germline): MDHEN, SYDVKM. CDR3 bases: TGTGCCAGCACTCAGGGGAACAATGAGCAGTTCTTC. It yields the protein CASTQGNNEQFF.

The table lists this clone with a few counts. This chain joins TRBV6-6 and TRBJ2-5; D not certain. Germline V lookup: CDR1 MNHNY, CDR2 SVGAGI (reference sequence). V was clipped by 8 bases and J by 2 bases, with 15 bases between them. CDR3 length: 14 residues. The CDR3: CASEIQRHQETQYF. The DNA of the CDR3 is TGTGCCAGCGAAATACAACGACATCAAGAGACCCAGTACTTC.

The chain couples TRBV5-6 to TRBJ1-2, with 7 positions matching TRBD1. V was pared by 0 bases and J by 4 bases, with 3 bases of the junction left unmatched. Germline CDR1 and CDR2: SGHDT and YYEEEE. CDR3 length: 14 amino acids. The CDR3 DNA reads as TGTGCCAGCAGCTTGGCCCAGGGGGTCTATGGCTACACCTTC. This translates into CASSLAQGVYGYTF.

This chain joins TRBV5-1 and TRBJ1-2; D might be TRBD1 (6 bases). This CDR3 has 13 residues. From germline, CDR1 is SGHRS and CDR2 YFSETQ. V was trimmed by 2 bases and J by 8 bases, leaving 13 bases between them. The CDR3 region is CASSFQGLGGYTF. In DNA, the CDR3 is TGCGCCAGCAGCTTTCAGGGGCTGGGGGGCTACACCTTC.

The chain couples TRBV15 to TRBJ2-7; TRBD2 agrees at 15 bases. The CDR3 runs to 23 residues. Unmatched junction bases numbered 25, after V lost 5 bases and J lost 2 bases. Germline V gene lookup returns CDR1 LNHNV and CDR2 YYDKDF (reference sequence). In DNA, the CDR3 is TGTGCCACCAGCGGGGCCGGGGGGGGAAACGATCCGGGACTAGCGGGAGGCGCCTACGAGCAGTACTTC. The encoded protein is CATSGAGGGNDPGLAGGAYEQYF.

The chain employs TRBV6-5 and TRBJ2-1; 7 bases match TRBD2. The CDR3 consists of 14 residues. V was clipped by 6 bases and J by 7 bases; unmatched bases: 9. In germline, CDR1 is MNHEY, CDR2 SVGAGI. This CDR3 is CASRGSGKGNEQFF. As DNA, the CDR3 is TGTGCCAGCAGAGGGAGCGGGAAGGGGAATGAGCAGTTCTTC.

The chain uses TRBV11-2 and TRBJ1-2; possibly TRBD1 for D (6 bases). Germline lookup yields CDR1 SGHAT and CDR2 FQNNGV. This CDR3 spans 14 amino acids. Trimming removed 5 bases at V and 2 bases at J, with 12 bases between. CDR3 DNA sequence: TGTGCCAGCAGCCGGGACATCGGGAACTATGGCTACACCTTC. Amino acids: CASSRDIGNYGYTF.

This clone was found a few times. The chain recombines TRBV11-3 with TRBJ2-3; no clear D. Germline CDR1 SGHNT, CDR2 YENEEA. The CDR3 loop spans 15 amino acids. V was shortened by 1 base and J by 1 base, with 9 bases between the two germline ends. Here the CDR3 DNA reads TGTGCCAGCAGCTTAGGGGCGGATGGCACAGATACGCAGTATTTT. It translates to CASSLGADGTDTQYF.

The count of this clone is one. The rearrangement joins TRBV19 to TRBJ2-1; 11 nucleotides agree with TRBD2. V was pared by 6 bases and J by 1 base, with 5 bases of the junction left unmatched. CDR3 size: 16 residues. The germline gives CDR1 LNHDA, CDR2 SQIVND (reference sequence). CDR3 in amino acids: CASRAVAGGSYNEQFF. CDR3 nucleotides: TGTGCCAGTAGGGCAGTAGCGGGAGGGTCCTACAATGAGCAGTTCTTC.

V is TRBV5-1 and J is TRBJ2-7, with 8 bases matching TRBD2. This CDR3 region has 14 residues. Germline lookup yields CDR1 SGHRS and CDR2 YFSETQ. V lost 5 bases, J lost 1 base, and 5 bases stayed unmatched. The CDR3 here is CASRPIAGSYEQYF. CDR3 sequence (DNA): TGCGCCAGCAGACCTATAGCGGGATCCTACGAGCAGTACTTC.